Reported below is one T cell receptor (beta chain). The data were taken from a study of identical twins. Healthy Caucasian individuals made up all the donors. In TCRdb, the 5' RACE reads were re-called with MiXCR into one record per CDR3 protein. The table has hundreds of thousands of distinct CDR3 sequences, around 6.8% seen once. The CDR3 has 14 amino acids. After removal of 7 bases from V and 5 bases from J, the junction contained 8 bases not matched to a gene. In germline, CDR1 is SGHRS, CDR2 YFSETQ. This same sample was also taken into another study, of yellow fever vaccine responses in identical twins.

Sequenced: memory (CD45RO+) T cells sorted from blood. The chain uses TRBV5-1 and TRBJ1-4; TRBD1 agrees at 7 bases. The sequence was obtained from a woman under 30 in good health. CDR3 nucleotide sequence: TGCGCCAGCGGACCGGGACAGCCGAATGAAAAACTGTTTTTT. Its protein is CASGPGQPNEKLFF.